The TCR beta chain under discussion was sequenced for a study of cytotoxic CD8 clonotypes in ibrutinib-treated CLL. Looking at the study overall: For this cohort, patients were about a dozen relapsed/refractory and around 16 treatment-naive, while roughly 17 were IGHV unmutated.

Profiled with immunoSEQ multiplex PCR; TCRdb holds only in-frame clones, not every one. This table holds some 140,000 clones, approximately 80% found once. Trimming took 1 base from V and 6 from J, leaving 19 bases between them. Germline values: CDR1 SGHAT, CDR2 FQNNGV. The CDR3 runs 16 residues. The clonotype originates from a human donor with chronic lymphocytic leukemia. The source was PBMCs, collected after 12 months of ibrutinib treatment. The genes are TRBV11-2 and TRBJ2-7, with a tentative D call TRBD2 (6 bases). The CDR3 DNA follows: TGTGCCAGCAGCTTAGCGCCTGGGACGGAGGGCTCCGAGCAGTACTTC. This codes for CASSLAPGTEGSEQYF.